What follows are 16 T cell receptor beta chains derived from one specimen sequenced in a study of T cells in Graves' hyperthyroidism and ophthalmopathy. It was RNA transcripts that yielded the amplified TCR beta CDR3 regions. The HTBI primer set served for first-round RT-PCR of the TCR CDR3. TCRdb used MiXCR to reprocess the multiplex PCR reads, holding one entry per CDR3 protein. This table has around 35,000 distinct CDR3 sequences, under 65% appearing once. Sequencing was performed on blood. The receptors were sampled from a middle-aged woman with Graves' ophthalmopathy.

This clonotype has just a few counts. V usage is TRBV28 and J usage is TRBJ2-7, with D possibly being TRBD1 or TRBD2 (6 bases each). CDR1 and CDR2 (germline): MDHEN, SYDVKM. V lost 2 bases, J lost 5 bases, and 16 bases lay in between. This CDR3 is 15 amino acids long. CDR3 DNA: TGTGCCAGCAGTTTAGGGGGGCGGGTTATCCACGAGCAGTACTTC. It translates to CASSLGGRVIHEQYF.

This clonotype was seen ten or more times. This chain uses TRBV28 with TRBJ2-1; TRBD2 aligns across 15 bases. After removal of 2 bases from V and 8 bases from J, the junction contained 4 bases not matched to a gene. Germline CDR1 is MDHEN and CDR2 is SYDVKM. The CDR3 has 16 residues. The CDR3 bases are TGTGCCAGCAGTTTAGGCGGACTAGCGGGAGGGCATGAGCAGTTCTTC. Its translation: CASSLGGLAGGHEQFF. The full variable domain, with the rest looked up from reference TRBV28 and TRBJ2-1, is DVKVTQSSRYLVKRTGEKVFLECVQDMDHENMFWYRQDPGLGLRLIYFSYDVKMKEKGDIPEGYSVSREKKERFSLILESASTNQTSMYLCASSLGGLAGGHEQFFGPGTRLTVL.

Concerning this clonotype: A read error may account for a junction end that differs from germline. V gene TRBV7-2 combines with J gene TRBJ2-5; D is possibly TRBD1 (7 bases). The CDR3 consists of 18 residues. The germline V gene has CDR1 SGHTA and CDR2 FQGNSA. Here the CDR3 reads CASSQGGGIELGQVTQYF. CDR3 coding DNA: TGTGCCAGCAGCCAGGGGGGAGGTATCGAGTTGGGCCAAGTGACCCAGTACTTC.

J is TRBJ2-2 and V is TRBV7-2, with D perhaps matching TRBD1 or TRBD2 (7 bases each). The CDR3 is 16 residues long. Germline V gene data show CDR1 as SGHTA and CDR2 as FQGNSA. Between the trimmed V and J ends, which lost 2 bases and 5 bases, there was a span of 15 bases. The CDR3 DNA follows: TGTACCAGCAGCTTACAGGGGGGGCCGTCGACCGGGGAGCTGTTTTTT. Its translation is CTSSLQGGPSTGELFF.

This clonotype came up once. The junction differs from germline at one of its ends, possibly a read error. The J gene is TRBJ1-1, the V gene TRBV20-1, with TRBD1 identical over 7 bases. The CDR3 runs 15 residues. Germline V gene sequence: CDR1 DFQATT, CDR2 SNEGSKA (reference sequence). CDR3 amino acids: CSALTSGGRNTKAFF. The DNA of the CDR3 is TGCAGTGCTCTCACTTCAGGGGGTAGAAACACGAAAGCTTTTTTT.

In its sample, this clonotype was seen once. The CDR3 DNA is TGCAGCGTTGAATGTCGAGGGGTGAACACCGGGGAGCTGTTTTTT. Amino acid sequence: CSVECRGVNTGELFF. The V and J genes are TRBV29-1 and TRBJ2-2; the D gene could be TRBD1 or TRBD2 (5 bases each). This CDR3 is 15 amino acids long. Germline CDR1 is SQVTM and CDR2 is ANQGSEA. Trimming took off 2 bases at V and 1 base at J, with 11 bases between the two ends.

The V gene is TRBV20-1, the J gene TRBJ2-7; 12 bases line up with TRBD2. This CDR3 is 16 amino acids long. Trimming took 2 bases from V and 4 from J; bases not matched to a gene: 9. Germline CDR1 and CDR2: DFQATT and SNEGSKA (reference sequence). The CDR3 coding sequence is TGCAGTGCTAGACGGGACGGACTAGCGGGATCGTACGAGCAGTACTTC. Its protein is CSARRDGLAGSYEQYF.

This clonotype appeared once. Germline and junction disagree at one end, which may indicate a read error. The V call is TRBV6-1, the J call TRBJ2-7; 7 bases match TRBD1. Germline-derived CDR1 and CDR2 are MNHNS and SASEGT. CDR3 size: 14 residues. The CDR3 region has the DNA TGTGCCAGCAGCCACAACGACAGGGCCTACGAGCGGTACTTC. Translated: CASSHNDRAYERYF.

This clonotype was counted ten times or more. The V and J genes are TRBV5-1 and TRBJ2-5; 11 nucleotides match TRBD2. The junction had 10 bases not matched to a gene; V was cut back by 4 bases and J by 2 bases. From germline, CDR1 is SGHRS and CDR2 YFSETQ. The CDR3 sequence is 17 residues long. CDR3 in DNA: TGCGCCAGCAGCCGCTACTCGGGACTAGCGGATCAAGAGACCCAGTACTTC. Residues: CASSRYSGLADQETQYF.

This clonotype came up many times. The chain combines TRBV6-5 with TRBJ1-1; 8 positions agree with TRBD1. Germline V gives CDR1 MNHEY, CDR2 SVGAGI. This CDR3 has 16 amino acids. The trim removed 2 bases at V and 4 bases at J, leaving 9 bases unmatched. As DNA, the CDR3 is TGTGCCAGCAGTTACGGACAGGGTTCGAGGGGCACTGAAGCTTTCTTT. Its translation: CASSYGQGSRGTEAFF.

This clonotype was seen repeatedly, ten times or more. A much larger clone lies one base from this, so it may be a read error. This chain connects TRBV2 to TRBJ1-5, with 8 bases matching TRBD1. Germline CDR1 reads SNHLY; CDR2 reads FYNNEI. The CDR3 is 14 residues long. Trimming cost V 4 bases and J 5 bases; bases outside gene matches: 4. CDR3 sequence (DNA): TGTGCCAGCAGTGGGACAGGGCCCGATCAGCCCCAGCATTTT. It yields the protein CASSGTGPDQPQHF.

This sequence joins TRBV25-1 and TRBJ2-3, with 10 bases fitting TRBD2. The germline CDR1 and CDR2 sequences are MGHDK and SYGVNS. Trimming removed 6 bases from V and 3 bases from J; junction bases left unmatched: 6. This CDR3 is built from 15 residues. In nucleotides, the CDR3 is TGTGCCAGCAGAACCTGGACTAGCGGAACAGATACGCAGTATTTT. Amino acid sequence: CASRTWTSGTDTQYF.

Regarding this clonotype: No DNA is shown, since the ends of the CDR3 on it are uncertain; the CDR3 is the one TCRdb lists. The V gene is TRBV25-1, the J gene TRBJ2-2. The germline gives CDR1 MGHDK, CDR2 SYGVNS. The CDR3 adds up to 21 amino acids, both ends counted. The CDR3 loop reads CDSSIYLCSVPGVAVTGELFF.

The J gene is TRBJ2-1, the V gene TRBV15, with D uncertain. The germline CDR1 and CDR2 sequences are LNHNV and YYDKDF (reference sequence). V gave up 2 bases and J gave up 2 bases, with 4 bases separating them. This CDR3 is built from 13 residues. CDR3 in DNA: TGTGCCACCAGCAGAAAAACCTACAATGAGCAGTTCTTC. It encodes CATSRKTYNEQFF. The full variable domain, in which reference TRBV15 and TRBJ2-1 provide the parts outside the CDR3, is DAMVIQNPRYQVTQFGKPVTLSCSQTLNHNVMYWYQQKSSQAPKLLFHYYDKDFNNEADTPDNFQSRRPNTSFCFLDIRSPGLGDTAMYLCATSRKTYNEQFFGPGTRLTVL.

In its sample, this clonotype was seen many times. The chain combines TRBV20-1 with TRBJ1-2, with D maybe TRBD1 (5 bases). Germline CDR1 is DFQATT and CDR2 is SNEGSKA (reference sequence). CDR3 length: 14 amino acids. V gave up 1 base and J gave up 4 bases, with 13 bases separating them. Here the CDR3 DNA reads TGCAGTGCTAGAGCCTCGGGGCAGGGCTATGGCTACACCTTC. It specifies CSARASGQGYGYTF.

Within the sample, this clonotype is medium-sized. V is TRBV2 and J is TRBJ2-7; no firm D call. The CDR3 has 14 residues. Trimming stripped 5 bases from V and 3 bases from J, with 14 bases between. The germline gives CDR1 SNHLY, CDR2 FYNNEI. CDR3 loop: CASSRSPGNYEQYF. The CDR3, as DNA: TGTGCCAGCAGTCGGTCCCCAGGCAACTACGAGCAGTACTTC.